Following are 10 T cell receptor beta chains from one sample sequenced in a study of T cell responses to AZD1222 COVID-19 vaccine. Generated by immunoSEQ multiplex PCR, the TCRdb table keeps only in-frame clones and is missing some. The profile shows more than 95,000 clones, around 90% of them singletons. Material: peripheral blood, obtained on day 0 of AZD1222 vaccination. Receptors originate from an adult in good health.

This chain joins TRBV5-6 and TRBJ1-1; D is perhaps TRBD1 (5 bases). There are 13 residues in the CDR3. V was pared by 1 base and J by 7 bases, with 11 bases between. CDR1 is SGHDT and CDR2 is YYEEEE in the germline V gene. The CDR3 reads CASSLRAGIEAFF. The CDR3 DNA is TGTGCCAGCAGCTTGAGGGCAGGGATTGAAGCTTTCTTT.

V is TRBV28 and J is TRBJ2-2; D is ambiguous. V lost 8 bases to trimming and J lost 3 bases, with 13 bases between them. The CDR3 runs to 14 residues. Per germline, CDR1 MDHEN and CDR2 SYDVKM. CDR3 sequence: CASGLPGYTGELFF. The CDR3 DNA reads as TGTGCCAGCGGATTACCGGGTTACACCGGGGAGCTGTTTTTT.

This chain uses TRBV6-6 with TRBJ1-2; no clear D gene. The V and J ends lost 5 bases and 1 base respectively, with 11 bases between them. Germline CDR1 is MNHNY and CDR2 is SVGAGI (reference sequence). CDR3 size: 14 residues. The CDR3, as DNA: TGTGCCAGCAGTCTTGACTCTTATAACTATGGCTACACCTTC. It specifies CASSLDSYNYGYTF.

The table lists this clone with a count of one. The CDR3 DNA reads TGTGCCAGCAGCTTATTGGTTCAGGGATACTATGGCTACACCTTC. Translation gives CASSLLVQGYYGYTF. The chain recombines TRBV7-2 with TRBJ1-2, with D possibly TRBD1 on 5 matching bases. CDR3 length equals 15 residues. Per the germline V gene, CDR1 is SGHTA and CDR2 is FQGNSA. Trimming cost V 2 bases and J 3 bases, with 13 bases left between them.

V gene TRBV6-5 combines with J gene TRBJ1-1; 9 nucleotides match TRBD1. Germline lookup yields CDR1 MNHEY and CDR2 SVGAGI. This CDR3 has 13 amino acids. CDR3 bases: TGTGGTGCGGGACAGGGATGGGCAGCTGAAGCTTTCTTT. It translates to CGAGQGWAAEAFF.

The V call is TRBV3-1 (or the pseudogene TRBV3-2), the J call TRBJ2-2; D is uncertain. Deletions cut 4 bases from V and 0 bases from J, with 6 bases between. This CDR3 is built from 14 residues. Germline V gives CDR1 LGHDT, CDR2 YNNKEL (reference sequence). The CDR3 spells CASSRLANTGELFF. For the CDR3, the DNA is TGTGCCAGCAGCCGGCTAGCGAACACCGGGGAGCTGTTTTTT.

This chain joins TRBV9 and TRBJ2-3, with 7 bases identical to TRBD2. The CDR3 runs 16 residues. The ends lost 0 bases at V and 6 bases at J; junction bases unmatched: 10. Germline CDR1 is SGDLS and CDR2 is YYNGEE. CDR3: CASSVVLAGGMDTQYF. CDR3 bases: TGTGCCAGCAGCGTAGTTTTGGCCGGGGGGATGGATACGCAGTATTTT.

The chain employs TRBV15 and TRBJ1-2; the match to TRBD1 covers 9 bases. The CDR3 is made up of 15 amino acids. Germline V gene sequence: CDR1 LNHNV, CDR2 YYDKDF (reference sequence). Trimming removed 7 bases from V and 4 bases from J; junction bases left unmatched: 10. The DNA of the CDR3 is TGTGCCACCACCCAGTCCAGGGACAGGGTCTATGGCTACACCTTC. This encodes CATTQSRDRVYGYTF.

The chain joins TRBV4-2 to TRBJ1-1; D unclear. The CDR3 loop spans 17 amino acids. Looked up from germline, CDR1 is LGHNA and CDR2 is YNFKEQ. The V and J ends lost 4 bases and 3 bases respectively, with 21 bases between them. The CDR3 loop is CASSPLGEGAGDTEAFF. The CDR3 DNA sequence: TGTGCCAGCAGCCCGCTGGGAGAGGGCGCAGGAGACACTGAAGCTTTCTTT.

The CDR3 spells CASSSARGSSSYEQYF. The DNA of the CDR3 is TGTGCCAGCAGCTCCGCTAGGGGGTCGAGCTCCTACGAGCAGTACTTC. The chain employs TRBV7-9 and TRBJ2-7; possible D gene TRBD1, 6 bases. CDR1 and CDR2 from the germline V gene are SEHNR and FQNEAQ (reference sequence). Trimming took 4 bases from V and 0 from J, leaving 16 bases between them. The CDR3 length is 16 residues.